Listed below are T cell receptor beta chains from one sample, sequenced in a study of T cell responses to AZD1222 COVID-19 vaccine. This table comes from immunoSEQ multiplex PCR, and its TCRdb copy is limited to in-frame clones, with some not included. The table has tens of thousands of clones, more than 70% seen once. Sequenced here: peripheral blood, sampled on day 0 of AZD1222 vaccination. Every receptor here comes from an adult in good health. Each CDR3 is given with its conserved first and last residue. The D gene is left open where the match is weak. Clone size appears in some rows only: once, few, many, or a class for an expanded clone.

j_gene	abundance	d_gene	v_gene	CDR3aa	CDR3nt
TRBJ2-2	NA	NA	TRBV27	CASREELFF	TGTGCCAGCAGGGAGGAGCTGTTTTTT
TRBJ1-3	NA	NA	TRBV4-3	CASSQGTAGDPGNTIYF	TGCGCCAGCAGCCAAGGGACAGCAGGAGACCCTGGAAACACCATATATTTT
TRBJ1-5	once	TRBD1	TRBV4-3	CASSQRRDREIHSNQPQHF	TGCGCCAGCAGCCAACGCAGGGACAGGGAGATTCATAGCAATCAGCCCCAGCATTTT
TRBJ1-5	NA	NA	TRBV4-1	CASSWGGQPQHF	TGCGCCAGCAGCTGGGGAGGGCAGCCCCAGCATTTT
TRBJ1-3	NA	TRBD1	TRBV6-5	CASSYYAPGQGNTIYF	TGTGCCAGCAGTTACTATGCTCCGGGACAGGGGAACACCATATATTTT
TRBJ1-5	NA	TRBD1	TRBV28	CASKTGVTQPQHF	TGTGCCAGCAAGACAGGGGTCACTCAGCCCCAGCATTTT
TRBJ1-2	NA	NA	TRBV29-1	CSVGENYGYTF	TGCAGCGTTGGGGAGAACTATGGCTACACCTTC
TRBJ1-2	NA	NA	TRBV19	CASSFGLLNYGYTF	TGTGCCAGTAGTTTCGGACTCTTGAACTATGGCTACACCTTC
TRBJ1-1	few	NA	TRBV27	CASSSWVGNTEAFF	TGTGCCAGCAGTTCCTGGGTGGGGAACACTGAAGCTTTCTTT
TRBJ2-7	NA	NA	TRBV2	CASSRAATYEQYF	TGTGCCAGCAGTCGAGCGGCCACCTACGAGCAGTACTTC
TRBJ2-1	NA	NA	TRBV10-3	CAISESGTSEQFF	TGTGCCATCAGTGAGTCAGGGACTTCTGAGCAGTTCTTC
TRBJ1-2	NA	TRBD1	TRBV9	CASSDAFGGGDYGYTF	TGTGCCAGCAGCGACGCTTTCGGAGGGGGCGACTATGGCTACACCTTC
TRBJ2-7	NA	TRBD1	TRBV7-9	CASTGTAYEQYF	TGTGCCAGCACCGGGACAGCCTACGAGCAGTACTTC
TRBJ1-1	NA	TRBD1	TRBV2	CASSPQGAAVTEAFF	TGTGCCAGCAGCCCGCAGGGGGCAGCCGTAACTGAAGCTTTCTTT
TRBJ1-6	NA	NA	TRBV2	CASSVDRINSPLHF	TGTGCCAGCAGCGTGGACAGAATTAATTCACCCCTCCACTTT
TRBJ1-1	NA	NA	TRBV4-3	CASSQGRANTEAFF	TGCGCCAGCAGCCAGGGCAGGGCAAACACTGAAGCTTTCTTT
TRBJ1-1	NA	TRBD1	TRBV12-3/TRBV12-4	CASSLTGDTEAFF	TGTGCCAGCAGTCTGACAGGGGACACTGAAGCTTTCTTT
TRBJ2-1	few	TRBD2	TRBV3-1/TRBV3-2	CASSRLADNEQFF	TGTGCCAGCAGCAGACTAGCGGACAATGAGCAGTTCTTC